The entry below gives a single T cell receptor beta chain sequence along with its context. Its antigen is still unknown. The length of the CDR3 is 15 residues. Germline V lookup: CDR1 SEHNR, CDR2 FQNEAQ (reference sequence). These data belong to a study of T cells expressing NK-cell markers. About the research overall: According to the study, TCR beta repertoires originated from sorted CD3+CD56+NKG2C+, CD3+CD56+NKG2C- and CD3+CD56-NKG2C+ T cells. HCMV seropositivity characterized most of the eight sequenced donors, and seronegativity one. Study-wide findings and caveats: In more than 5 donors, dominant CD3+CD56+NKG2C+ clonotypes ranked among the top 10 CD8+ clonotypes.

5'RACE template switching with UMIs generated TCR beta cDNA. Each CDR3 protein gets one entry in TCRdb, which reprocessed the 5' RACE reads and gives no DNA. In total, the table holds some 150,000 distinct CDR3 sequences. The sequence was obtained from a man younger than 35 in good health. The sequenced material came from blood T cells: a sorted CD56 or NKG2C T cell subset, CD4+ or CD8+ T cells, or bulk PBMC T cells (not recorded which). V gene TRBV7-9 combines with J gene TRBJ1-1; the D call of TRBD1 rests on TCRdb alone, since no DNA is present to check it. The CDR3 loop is CASSTHRGLGTEAFF.